A selection of T cell receptor beta chains follows, all from one sample in a study of T cell changes during pregnancy in multiple sclerosis. Produced via immunoSEQ multiplex PCR; TCRdb's table is partial and in-frame only. This table has approximately 60,000 clones, 85% to 95% appearing once. Source: CD8+ T cells from peripheral blood mononuclear cells, taken in the third trimester of pregnancy. The receptor source for this set is a female donor with multiple sclerosis, enrolled in a pregnancy study. Each CDR3 is given with its conserved first and last residue. The order of the fields is J gene, V gene, D gene, clone size, CDR3 protein, CDR3 DNA. The D gene is left open where the match is weak. Clone size is stated in some rows and not others, as once, few, many or a class when expanded.

>TRBJ1-5|TRBV7-3|TRBD1|few
CASSWTGVDWNQPQHF
TGTGCCAGCAGCTGGACAGGGGTTGATTGGAATCAGCCCCAGCATTTT
>TRBJ1-4|TRBV12-5|-|-
CASGLAHYGGWEKLFF
TGTGCTAGTGGTTTGGCCCACTATGGGGGCTGGGAAAAACTGTTTTTT
>TRBJ2-7|TRBV5-5|TRBD1|-
CASSLGTGAYEQYF
TGTGCCAGCAGCTTGGGGACAGGGGCCTACGAGCAGTACTTC
>TRBJ1-2|TRBV5-1|-|-
CASSSSGDYQIFYGYTF
TGCGCCAGCAGCAGCTCGGGGGACTATCAGATATTCTATGGCTACACCTTC
>TRBJ2-3|TRBV10-3|TRBD2|-
CAISEGLAGRTDTQYF
TGTGCCATCAGTGAAGGACTAGCGGGGAGAACAGATACGCAGTATTTT
>TRBJ2-2|TRBV9|-|-
CASSPHTGELFF
TGTGCCAGCAGCCCTCACACCGGGGAGCTGTTTTTT
>TRBJ1-4|TRBV5-1|TRBD1|-
CASSFGQGASEKLFF
TGCGCCAGCAGCTTCGGGCAGGGGGCAAGTGAAAAACTGTTTTTT
>TRBJ2-7|TRBV4-3|TRBD2|-
CASSQGVAGGTGEQYF
TGCGCCAGCAGCCAAGGCGTAGCGGGAGGAACGGGTGAGCAGTACTTC
>TRBJ1-1|TRBV28|-|-
CASSLSRQNEAFF
TGTGCCAGCAGTTTATCCCGACAGAATGAAGCTTTCTTT
>TRBJ2-2|TRBV28|TRBD1|-
CASSNTGDTGELFF
TGTGCCAGCAGCAATACAGGGGACACCGGGGAGCTGTTTTTT
>TRBJ1-5|TRBV5-5|-|once
CASSSPESGSNQPQHF
TGTGCCAGCAGCTCCCCTGAGTCCGGTAGCAATCAGCCCCAGCATTTT